This T cell receptor (beta chain) was identified during a study of beta chain features in type 1 diabetes. General study results and limits: The naive, central memory and Treg TCRB repertoires showed an apparent similarity that was greater among patients than among healthy donors. Shorter templates might be favored by PCR, and equally so in patients and in controls. Researchers report that Type 1 diabetes patients had moderately but significantly shorter TCRB CDR3s across all four CD4+ subsets.

The CDR3 is made up of 18 amino acids. Germline CDR1 and CDR2: SGHVS and FQNEAQ. V gave up 2 bases and J gave up 2 bases; unmatched junction bases: 11. The investigators reverse transcribed all of the isolated RNA, so they sequenced expressed TCRB transcripts. TCRdb's copy holds only in-frame clones and misses some; the assay was immunoSEQ multiplex PCR. The sample records roughly 300,000 clones, roughly an eighth being singletons. This clone was recorded a few times. What it recognizes is unknown. This rearrangement joins TRBV7-8 to TRBJ2-5, with 10 bases matching TRBD2. The clonotype comes from a man aged 25-40 years with type 1 diabetes. Material: naive CD4+ T cells from blood. DNA for the CDR3: TGTGCCAGCAGCTTAAGCCGACCGGGACTAGCGAGACAAGAGACCCAGTACTTC. It specifies CASSLSRPGLARQETQYF.